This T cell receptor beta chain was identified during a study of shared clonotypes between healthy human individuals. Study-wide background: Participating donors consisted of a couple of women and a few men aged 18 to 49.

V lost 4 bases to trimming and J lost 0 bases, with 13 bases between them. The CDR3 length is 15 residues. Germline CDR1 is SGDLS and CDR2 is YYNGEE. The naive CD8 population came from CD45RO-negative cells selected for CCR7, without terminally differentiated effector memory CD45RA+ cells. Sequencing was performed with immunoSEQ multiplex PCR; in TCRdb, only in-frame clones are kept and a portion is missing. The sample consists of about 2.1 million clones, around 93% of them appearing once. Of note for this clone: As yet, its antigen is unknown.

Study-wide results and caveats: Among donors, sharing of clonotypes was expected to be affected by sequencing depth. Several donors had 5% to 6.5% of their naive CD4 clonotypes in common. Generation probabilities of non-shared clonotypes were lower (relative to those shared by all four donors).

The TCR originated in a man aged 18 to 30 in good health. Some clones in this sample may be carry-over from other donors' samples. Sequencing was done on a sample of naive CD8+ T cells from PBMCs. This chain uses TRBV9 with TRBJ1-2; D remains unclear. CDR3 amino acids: CASSSPGRTNYGYTF. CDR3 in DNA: TGTGCCAGCAGCTCCCCCGGTCGGACTAACTATGGCTACACCTTC.